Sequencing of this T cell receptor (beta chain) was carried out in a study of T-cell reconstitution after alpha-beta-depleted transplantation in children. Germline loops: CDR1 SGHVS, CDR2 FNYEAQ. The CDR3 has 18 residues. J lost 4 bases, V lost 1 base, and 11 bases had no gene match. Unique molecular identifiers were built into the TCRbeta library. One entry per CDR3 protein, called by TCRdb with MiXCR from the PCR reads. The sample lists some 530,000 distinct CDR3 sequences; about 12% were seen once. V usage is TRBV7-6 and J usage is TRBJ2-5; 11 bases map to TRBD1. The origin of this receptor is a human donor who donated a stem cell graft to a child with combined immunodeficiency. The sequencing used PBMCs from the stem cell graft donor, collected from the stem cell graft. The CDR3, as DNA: TGTGCCAGCAGCTTAGTTCCCCCTGGACAGGGGGCAGGAGAGACCCAGTACTTC. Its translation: CASSLVPPGQGAGETQYF. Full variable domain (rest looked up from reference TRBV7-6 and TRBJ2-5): GAGVSQSPRYKVTKRGQDVALRCDPISGHVSLYWYRQALGQGPEFLTYFNYEAQQDKSGLPNDRFSAERPEGSISTLTIQRTEQRDSAMYRCASSLVPPGQGAGETQYFGPGTRLLVL.